This T cell receptor (beta chain) was sequenced during a study of blood T cell repertoires in COVID-19. Study details: Collection of acute and convalescent COVID-19 samples took place in the United States, Italy and Spain. The analysed material was cDNA or gDNA that came from T cells, B-cell-depleted T cells, or PBMCs.

Source study methods: Scientists estimated how many nucleated cells there were by amplifying reference gene primers. Only in-frame clones appear in the TCRdb table, and some are missing; sequencing was by immunoSEQ multiplex PCR. V, J and clone size are taken as reported in that table, and D and trimming were inferred from the DNA itself. This table holds about 100,000 clones, 80% to 95% found once. In this sample, this clone turned up a few times. The clonotype originates from a man in his fifties or sixties with active COVID-19. Material for sequencing was peripheral blood.

CDR3 residues: CASSGDGNYGYTF. The CDR3 DNA is TGTGCCAGCAGCGGAGACGGGAACTATGGCTACACCTTC. J is TRBJ1-2 and V is TRBV7-9; D unresolved. The V end lost 5 bases, the J end lost 2 bases, and 9 bases lay between the germline ends. The germline V gene has CDR1 SEHNR and CDR2 FQNEAQ (reference sequence). This CDR3 region has 13 residues.